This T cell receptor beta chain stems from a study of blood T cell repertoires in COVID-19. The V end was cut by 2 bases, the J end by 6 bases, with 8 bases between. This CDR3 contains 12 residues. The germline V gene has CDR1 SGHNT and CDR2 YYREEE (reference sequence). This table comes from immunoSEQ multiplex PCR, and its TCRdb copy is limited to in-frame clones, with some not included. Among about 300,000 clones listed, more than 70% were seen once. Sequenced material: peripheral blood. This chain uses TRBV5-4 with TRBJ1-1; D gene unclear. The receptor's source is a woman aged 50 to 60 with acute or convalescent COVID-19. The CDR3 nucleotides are TGTGCCAGCAGCTTTCTAAGCGCTGAAGCTTTCTTT. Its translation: CASSFLSAEAFF.